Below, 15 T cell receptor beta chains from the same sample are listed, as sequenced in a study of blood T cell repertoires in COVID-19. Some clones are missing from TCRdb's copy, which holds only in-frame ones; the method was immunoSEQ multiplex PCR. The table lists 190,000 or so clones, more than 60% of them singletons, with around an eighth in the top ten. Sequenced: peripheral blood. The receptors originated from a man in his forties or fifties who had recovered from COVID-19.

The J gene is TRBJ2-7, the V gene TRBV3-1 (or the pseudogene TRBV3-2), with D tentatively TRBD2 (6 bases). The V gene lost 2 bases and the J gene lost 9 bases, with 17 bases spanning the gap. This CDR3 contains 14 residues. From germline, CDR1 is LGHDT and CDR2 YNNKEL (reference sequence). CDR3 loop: CASSQNIAGTLQYF. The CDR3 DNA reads TGTGCCAGCAGCCAAAATATTGCGGGAACTTTGCAGTACTTC.

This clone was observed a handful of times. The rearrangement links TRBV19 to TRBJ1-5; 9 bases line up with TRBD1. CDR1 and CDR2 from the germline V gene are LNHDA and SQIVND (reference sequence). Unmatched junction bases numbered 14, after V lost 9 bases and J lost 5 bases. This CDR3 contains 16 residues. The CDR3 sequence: CASHYSGGQGHQPQHF. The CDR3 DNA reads TGTGCCAGCCATTATAGTGGGGGACAGGGTCATCAGCCCCAGCATTTT. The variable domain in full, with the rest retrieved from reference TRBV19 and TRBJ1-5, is DGGITQSPKYLFRKEGQNVTLSCEQNLNHDAMYWYRQDPGQGLRLIYYSQIVNDFQKGDIAEGYSVSREKKESFPLTVTSAQKNPTAFYLCASHYSGGQGHQPQHFGDGTRLSIL.

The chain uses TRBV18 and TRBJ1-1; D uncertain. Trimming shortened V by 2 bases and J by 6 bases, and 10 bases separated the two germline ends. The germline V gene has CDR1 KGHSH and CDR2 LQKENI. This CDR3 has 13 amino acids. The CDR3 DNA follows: TGTGCCAGCTCACCATCTAGCGGATCTGAAGCTTTCTTT. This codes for CASSPSSGSEAFF.

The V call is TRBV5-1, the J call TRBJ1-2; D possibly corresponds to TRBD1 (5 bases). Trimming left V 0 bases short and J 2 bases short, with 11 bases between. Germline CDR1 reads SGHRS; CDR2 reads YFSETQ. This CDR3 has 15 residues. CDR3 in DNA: TGCGCCAGCAGCTTGGTGCAGGGCCTGAACTATGGCTACACCTTC. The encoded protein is CASSLVQGLNYGYTF. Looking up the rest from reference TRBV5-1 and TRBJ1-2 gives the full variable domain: KAGVTQTPRYLIKTRGQQVTLSCSPISGHRSVSWYQQTPGQGLQFLFEYFSETQRNKGNFPGRFSGRQFSNSRSEMNVSTLELGDSALYLCASSLVQGLNYGYTFGSGTRLTVV.

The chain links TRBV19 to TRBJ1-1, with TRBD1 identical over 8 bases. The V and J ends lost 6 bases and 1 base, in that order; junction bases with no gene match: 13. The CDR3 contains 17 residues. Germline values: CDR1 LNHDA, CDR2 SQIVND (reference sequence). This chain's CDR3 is CASRPPPGGASNTEAFF. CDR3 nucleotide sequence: TGTGCCAGTAGGCCCCCTCCAGGGGGCGCTTCGAACACTGAAGCTTTCTTT.

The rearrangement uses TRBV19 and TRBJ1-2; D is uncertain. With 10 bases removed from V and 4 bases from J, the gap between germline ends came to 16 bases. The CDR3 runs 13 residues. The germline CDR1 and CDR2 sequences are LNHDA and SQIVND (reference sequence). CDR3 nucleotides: TGTGCCACCCTGAGAAGCGCAAGCTATGGCTACACCTTC. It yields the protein CATLRSASYGYTF.

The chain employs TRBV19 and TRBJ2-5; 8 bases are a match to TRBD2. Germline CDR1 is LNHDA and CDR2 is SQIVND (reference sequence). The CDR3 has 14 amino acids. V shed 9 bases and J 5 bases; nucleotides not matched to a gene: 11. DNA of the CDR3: TGTGCCAGCAGGGATACGGGAGGGCGGGAGACCCAGTACTTC. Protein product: CASRDTGGRETQYF.

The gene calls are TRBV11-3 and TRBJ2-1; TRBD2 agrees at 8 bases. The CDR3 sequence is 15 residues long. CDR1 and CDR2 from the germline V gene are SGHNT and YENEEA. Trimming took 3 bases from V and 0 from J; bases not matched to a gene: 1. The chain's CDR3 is CASSFGGDSYNEQFF. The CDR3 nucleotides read TGTGCCAGCAGCTTCGGGGGGGACTCCTACAATGAGCAGTTCTTC.

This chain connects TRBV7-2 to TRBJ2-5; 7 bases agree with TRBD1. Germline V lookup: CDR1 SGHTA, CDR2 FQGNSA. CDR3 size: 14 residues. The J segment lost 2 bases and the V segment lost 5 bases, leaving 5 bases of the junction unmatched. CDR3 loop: CASSPGQTQETQYF. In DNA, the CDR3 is TGTGCCAGCAGCCCGGGACAGACTCAAGAGACCCAGTACTTC.

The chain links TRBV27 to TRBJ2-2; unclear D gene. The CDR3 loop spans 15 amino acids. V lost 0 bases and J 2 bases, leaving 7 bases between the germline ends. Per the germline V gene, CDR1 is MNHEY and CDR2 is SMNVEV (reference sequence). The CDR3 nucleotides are TGTGCCAGCAGTTTATCTTGGAGTAACACCGGGGAGCTGTTTTTT. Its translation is CASSLSWSNTGELFF.

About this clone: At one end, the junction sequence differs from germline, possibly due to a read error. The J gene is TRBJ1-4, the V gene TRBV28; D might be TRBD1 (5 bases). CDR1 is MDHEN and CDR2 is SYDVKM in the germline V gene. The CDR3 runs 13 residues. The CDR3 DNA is TGTGCCAGCAGTTTGAAGTGGGCTAAGGGGCTATCTTTT. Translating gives CASSLKWAKGLSF.

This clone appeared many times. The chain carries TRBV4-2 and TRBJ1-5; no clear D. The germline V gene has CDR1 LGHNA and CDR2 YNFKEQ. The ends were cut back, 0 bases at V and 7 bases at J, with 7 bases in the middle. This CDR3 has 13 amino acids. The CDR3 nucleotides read TGTGCCAGCAGCCAAGATGAGGGACAGCCCCAGCATTTT. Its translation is CASSQDEGQPQHF.

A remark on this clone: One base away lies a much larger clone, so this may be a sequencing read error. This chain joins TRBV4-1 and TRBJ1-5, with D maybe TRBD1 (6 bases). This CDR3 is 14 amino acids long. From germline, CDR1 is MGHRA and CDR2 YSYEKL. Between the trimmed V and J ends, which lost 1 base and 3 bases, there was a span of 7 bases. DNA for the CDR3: TGCGCCAGCAGCCAAGGGACAGTCAATCAGCCCCAGCATTTT. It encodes CASSQGTVNQPQHF.

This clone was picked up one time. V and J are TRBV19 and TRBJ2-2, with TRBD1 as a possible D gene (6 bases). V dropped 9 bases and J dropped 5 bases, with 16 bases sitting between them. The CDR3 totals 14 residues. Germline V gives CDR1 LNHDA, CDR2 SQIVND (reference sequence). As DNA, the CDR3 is TGTGCCAGCCGAATCGGACAGATTACCGGGGAGCTGTTTTTT. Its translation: CASRIGQITGELFF.

The CDR3 region has the DNA TGCGCCAGCACCAGATACGGGGGGCTGACGGACACTGAAGCTTTCTTT. This translates into CASTRYGGLTDTEAFF. The rearrangement links TRBV5-1 to TRBJ1-1; TRBD1 is a possible D gene (6 bases). The germline gives CDR1 SGHRS, CDR2 YFSETQ. V was shortened by 6 bases and J by 3 bases, with 21 bases between the two germline ends. This CDR3 contains 16 residues.